The 30 T cell receptor beta chains listed next were all sequenced from one sample in a study of blood T cell repertoires in COVID-19. TCRdb's copy holds only in-frame clones and misses some; the assay was immunoSEQ multiplex PCR. This table holds about 160,000 clones, about 90% found once. Material: PBMCs or T cells enriched from blood (not recorded which). The source of these receptors is a woman aged 50 to 60 who had recovered from COVID-19.

The V gene is TRBV5-1, the J gene TRBJ2-5; D not certain. Trimming removed 1 base from V and 5 bases from J, with 3 bases in between. The germline CDR1 and CDR2 sequences are SGHRS and YFSETQ. The CDR3 runs 11 residues. CDR3 nucleotide sequence: TGCGCCAGCAGCTTGCGGGAGACCCAGTACTTC. Translated: CASSLRETQYF.

The chain joins TRBV5-6 to TRBJ1-2; tentative D call: TRBD1 (5 bases). Between the trimmed V and J ends, which lost 0 bases and 4 bases, there was a span of 13 bases. Germline V gives CDR1 SGHDT, CDR2 YYEEEE. This CDR3 contains 15 residues. The CDR3 sequence: CASSLVSGKAYGYTF. The CDR3 DNA reads as TGTGCCAGCAGCTTGGTGTCAGGGAAGGCCTATGGCTACACCTTC.

This chain uses TRBV11-2 with TRBJ2-7; no clear D gene. Germline V CDR1 and CDR2: SGHAT, FQNNGV. V lost 1 base and J lost 0, with 10 bases in between. The CDR3 has 15 amino acids. The CDR3 spells CASSLVNSVSYEQYF. CDR3 bases: TGTGCCAGCAGCTTAGTTAACAGTGTCTCCTACGAGCAGTACTTC.

The J gene is TRBJ2-7, the V gene TRBV13; D might be TRBD2 (6 bases). Germline loops: CDR1 PRHDT, CDR2 FYEKMQ (reference sequence). With 4 bases removed from V and 4 bases from J, the gap between germline ends came to 20 bases. The CDR3 covers 16 residues. As DNA, the CDR3 is TGTGCCAGCAGCTCTCGCCCGGTTACTAGCAGATACGAGCAGTACTTC. Its translation: CASSSRPVTSRYEQYF.

V gene TRBV7-3 combines with J gene TRBJ2-7, with D possibly being TRBD1 (5 bases). V was pared by 5 bases and J by 2 bases, with 16 bases between. This CDR3 has 15 amino acids. Germline CDR1 is SGHTA and CDR2 is FQGTGA. This CDR3 reads CASSPGWGGTYEQYF. In nucleotides, the CDR3 is TGTGCCAGCAGCCCAGGCTGGGGCGGAACCTACGAGCAGTACTTC.

The rearrangement joins TRBV28 to TRBJ2-7; D is unresolved. CDR3 size: 11 residues. From germline, CDR1 is MDHEN and CDR2 SYDVKM. Trimming cost V 4 bases and J 4 bases, with 5 bases left between them. CDR3 in DNA: TGTGCCAGCAGTTCCTTTTACGAGCAGTACTTC. Residues: CASSSFYEQYF.

The chain employs TRBV18 and TRBJ1-2, with 8 positions matching TRBD1. Germline loops: CDR1 KGHSH, CDR2 LQKENI. Trimming took 4 bases from V and 6 from J; bases not matched to a gene: 7. CDR3 length equals 14 residues. CDR3 nucleotide sequence: TGTGCCAGCTCACAACGCGACAGGGGCCATGGCTACACCTTC. It codes for CASSQRDRGHGYTF.

V is TRBV4-2 and J is TRBJ2-7; maybe TRBD2 (5 bases). Germline CDR1 is LGHNA and CDR2 is YNFKEQ. This CDR3 region has 16 residues. Between the trimmed V and J ends, which lost 3 bases and 3 bases, there was a span of 18 bases. This chain's CDR3 is CASSQDPGGLLYEQYF. The DNA of the CDR3 is TGTGCCAGCAGCCAGGATCCTGGAGGACTCCTCTACGAGCAGTACTTC.

This sequence joins TRBV19 and TRBJ2-3, with 8 bases identical to TRBD2. Germline V gene lookup returns CDR1 LNHDA and CDR2 SQIVND (reference sequence). The V segment lost 5 bases and the J segment 6 bases; nucleotides outside the gene matches: 10. The CDR3 contains 15 residues. CDR3 in amino acids: CASSGRAGVSDTQYF. DNA of the CDR3: TGTGCCAGTAGTGGGCGAGCGGGAGTTTCGGATACGCAGTATTTT.

The CDR3 nucleotides read TGTGCCAGCAGTTTATTGGCAGGGCGGGCTTTCTTT. As protein: CASSLLAGRAFF. The chain has TRBV27 and TRBJ1-1; tentatively, D is TRBD1 (5 bases). CDR1 and CDR2 (germline): MNHEY, SMNVEV (reference sequence). V was shortened by 1 base and J by 11 bases, with 11 bases between the two germline ends. The CDR3 loop spans 12 amino acids.

The genes are TRBV19 and TRBJ1-1; 7 bases fit TRBD1. Trimming cost V 3 bases and J 2 bases; bases outside gene matches: 3. This CDR3 is built from 14 residues. Germline values: CDR1 LNHDA, CDR2 SQIVND (reference sequence). CDR3 in DNA: TGTGCCAGTAGTATGCGACAGGGCAACACTGAAGCTTTCTTT. It specifies CASSMRQGNTEAFF. The full variable domain, in which reference TRBV19 and TRBJ1-1 provide the parts outside the CDR3, is DGGITQSPKYLFRKEGQNVTLSCEQNLNHDAMYWYRQDPGQGLRLIYYSQIVNDFQKGDIAEGYSVSREKKESFPLTVTSAQKNPTAFYLCASSMRQGNTEAFFGQGTRLTVV.

This clone was seen only a few times. This chain connects TRBV19 to TRBJ2-2; no clear D gene. The CDR3 is 14 amino acids. V was trimmed by 7 bases and J by 7 bases, leaving 16 bases between them. Germline CDR1 reads LNHDA; CDR2 reads SQIVND (reference sequence). The chain's CDR3 is CASTHSGSVGELFF. CDR3 DNA: TGTGCCAGTACACATTCAGGTAGTGTCGGGGAGCTGTTTTTT.

V usage is TRBV7-2 and J usage is TRBJ2-1; 11 bases fit TRBD2. V shed 5 bases, J shed 7 bases, and the junction held 7 bases outside the gene matches. CDR1 and CDR2 (germline): SGHTA, FQGNSA. The CDR3 spans 15 residues. CDR3 sequence reads: CASSLSGRASNEQFF. CDR3 nucleotide sequence: TGTGCCAGCAGCCTTAGCGGGAGGGCGAGTAATGAGCAGTTCTTC.

The gene calls are TRBV2 and TRBJ1-2; D is unresolved. The CDR3 runs 14 residues. The V and J ends lost 2 bases and 4 bases respectively, with 11 bases between them. The germline gives CDR1 SNHLY, CDR2 FYNNEI. DNA for the CDR3: TGTGCCAGCAGTGAAAATCGGGGTTTCTATGGCTACACCTTC. Residues: CASSENRGFYGYTF.

This clone appeared a single time. The chain carries TRBV7-9 and TRBJ2-5; 7 bases are shared with TRBD2. The J segment lost 10 bases and the V segment lost 5 bases, leaving 13 bases of the junction unmatched. Germline V gene data show CDR1 as SEHNR and CDR2 as FQNEAQ (reference sequence). The CDR3 has 14 amino acids. The CDR3 DNA sequence: TGTGCCAGCAGCCCAGAGGGAGGTCGGGAGGACCAGTACTTC. Protein product: CASSPEGGREDQYF. The variable domain in full, completed from reference TRBV7-9 and TRBJ2-5, reads DTGVSQNPRHKITKRGQNVTFRCDPISEHNRLYWYRQTLGQGPEFLTYFQNEAQLEKSRLLSDRFSAERPKGSFSTLEIQRTEQGDSAMYLCASSPEGGREDQYFGPGTRLLVL.

The chain is built from TRBV6-2 or TRBV6-3 and TRBJ1-1; TRBD1 agrees at 9 bases. The J segment lost 1 base and the V segment lost 2 bases, leaving 5 bases of the junction unmatched. Per the germline V gene, CDR1 is MNHEY and CDR2 is SVGEGT. This CDR3 is built from 16 residues. The CDR3 nucleotides are TGTGCCAGCAGTTACCGAGTGACAGGGGGGAACACTGAAGCTTTCTTT. It yields the protein CASSYRVTGGNTEAFF.

This chain uses TRBV18 with TRBJ2-6; TRBD2 aligns across 16 bases. Germline CDR1 reads KGHSH; CDR2 reads LQKENI. Trimming took 6 bases from V and 0 from J; bases not matched to a gene: 14. This CDR3 comprises 22 residues. The CDR3 DNA reads TGTGCCAGCTCTCCTGGGACTAGCGGGAGGGCCCTCGATTCCTCTGGGGCCAACGTCCTGACTTTC. Translated: CASSPGTSGRALDSSGANVLTF. Filled out from reference TRBV18 and TRBJ2-6, the complete variable domain reads NAGVMQNPRHLVRRRGQEARLRCSPMKGHSHVYWYRQLPEEGLKFMVYLQKENIIDESGMPKERFSAEFPKEGPSILRIQQVVRGDSAAYFCASSPGTSGRALDSSGANVLTFGAGSRLTVL.

This clone was observed a few times. The CDR3 here is CASSLWGGSVDTDTQYF. Here the CDR3 DNA reads TGCGCCAGCAGCTTGTGGGGGGGTAGCGTTGACACAGATACGCAGTATTTT. V and J are TRBV5-1 and TRBJ2-3; 7 bases align to TRBD2. CDR1 and CDR2 from the germline V gene are SGHRS and YFSETQ. The CDR3 totals 17 residues. V dropped 1 base and J dropped 2; count of bases not matched to a gene: 10.

The genes are TRBV5-1 and TRBJ1-3, with D hard to call. Germline assignment: CDR1 SGHRS and CDR2 YFSETQ. V was clipped by 1 base and J by 0 bases, with 17 bases between them. The length of the CDR3 is 18 residues. The CDR3 here is CASSLSGFGGSSGNTIYF. CDR3 DNA sequence: TGCGCCAGCAGCTTGTCCGGTTTTGGCGGCAGCTCTGGAAACACCATATATTTT.

This chain joins TRBV3-1 (or the pseudogene TRBV3-2) and TRBJ2-7, with a tentative D call TRBD2 (5 bases). The germline gives CDR1 LGHDT, CDR2 YNNKEL (reference sequence). The length of the CDR3 is 16 residues. The V end lost 6 bases, the J end lost 2 bases, and 20 bases lay between the germline ends. The CDR3 DNA sequence: TGTGCCAGCAGTCCCTTTGGTGAGCGGAACGCCTACGAGCAGTACTTC. Translation: CASSPFGERNAYEQYF.

The chain recombines TRBV2 with TRBJ1-6; 10 nucleotides line up with TRBD1. Germline V gene data show CDR1 as SNHLY and CDR2 as FYNNEI. The junction had 1 base not matched to a gene; V was cut back by 2 bases and J by 6 bases. This CDR3 contains 15 residues. The CDR3 DNA is TGTGCCAGCAGTGAACGGACAGGGGGTAATTCACCCCTCCACTTT. Its protein is CASSERTGGNSPLHF.

The rearrangement joins TRBV29-1 to TRBJ2-2; 8 nucleotides align to TRBD1. Germline V gene sequence: CDR1 SQVTM, CDR2 ANQGSEA. There are 12 residues in the CDR3. The V segment lost 5 bases and the J segment 7 bases; nucleotides outside the gene matches: 3. DNA for the CDR3: TGCAGCGTTAAACAGGGGGGCGGGGAGCTGTTTTTT. Its translation is CSVKQGGGELFF.

This rearrangement joins TRBV19 to TRBJ1-4; TRBD1 matches at 9 bases. V lost 4 bases to trimming and J lost 8 bases; unmatched junction nucleotides: 8. The CDR3 is 15 residues long. Germline V CDR1 and CDR2: LNHDA, SQIVND (reference sequence). The CDR3 DNA is TGTGCCAGTAGTAATAAAGGGACAGGGAACGAAAAACTGTTTTTT. It is translated as CASSNKGTGNEKLFF. Looking up the rest from reference TRBV19 and TRBJ1-4 gives the full variable domain: DGGITQSPKYLFRKEGQNVTLSCEQNLNHDAMYWYRQDPGQGLRLIYYSQIVNDFQKGDIAEGYSVSREKKESFPLTVTSAQKNPTAFYLCASSNKGTGNEKLFFGSGTQLSVL.

This rearrangement joins TRBV2 to TRBJ2-3, with 9 positions matching TRBD2. V trimming: 6 bases; J trimming: 1 base; junction bases outside the gene matches: 23. The CDR3 is made up of 21 amino acids. Germline V gene sequence: CDR1 SNHLY, CDR2 FYNNEI. CDR3 residues: CASSTARPLVLREGGTDTQYF. CDR3 coding DNA: TGTGCCAGCAGCACCGCCCGACCCCTAGTATTGCGGGAGGGGGGCACAGATACGCAGTATTTT.

The chain recombines TRBV6-2 or TRBV6-3 with TRBJ1-1, with D tentatively TRBD1 (5 bases). This CDR3 has 15 amino acids. Germline CDR1 and CDR2: MNHEY and SVGEGT. V lost 0 bases and J lost 6, with 14 bases in between. Here the CDR3 DNA reads TGTGCCAGCAGTTACTCCTTGGGGGGGTTCCCTGAAGCTTTCTTT. Amino acids: CASSYSLGGFPEAFF.

The chain recombines TRBV11-3 with TRBJ2-1, with TRBD1 as a possible D gene (7 bases). Trimming pared 5 bases from V and 11 bases from J, leaving 19 bases between. CDR3 size: 14 residues. Germline-derived CDR1 and CDR2 are SGHNT and YENEEA. CDR3 sequence (DNA): TGTGCCAGCAGCCAAGGTCCAGGGGGGACCCAGCAGTTCTTC. This gives the protein CASSQGPGGTQQFF. The variable domain in full, with the rest retrieved from reference TRBV11-3 and TRBJ2-1, is EAGVVQSPRYKIIEKKQPVAFWCNPISGHNTLYWYLQNLGQGPELLIRYENEEAVDDSQLPKDRFSAERLKGVDSTLKIQPAELGDSAVYLCASSQGPGGTQQFFGPGTRLTVL.

The chain is built from TRBV5-1 and TRBJ2-3, with a weak D call TRBD1 (6 bases). The V gene lost 4 bases and the J gene lost 3 bases, with 15 bases spanning the gap. The germline gives CDR1 SGHRS, CDR2 YFSETQ. This CDR3 contains 15 residues. The CDR3 is CASSALRGNTDTQYF. CDR3 DNA sequence: TGCGCCAGCAGCGCATTGAGGGGGAATACAGATACGCAGTATTTT.

This clone was counted only a few times. V usage is TRBV2 and J usage is TRBJ1-1, with 8 bases matching TRBD1. This CDR3 spans 14 amino acids. V shed 3 bases and J 4 bases; nucleotides not matched to a gene: 4. Germline CDR1 and CDR2: SNHLY and FYNNEI. In nucleotides, the CDR3 is TGTGCCAGCAGTGATACAGGGGGAAGCACTGAAGCTTTCTTT. It encodes CASSDTGGSTEAFF.

V gene TRBV19 combines with J gene TRBJ2-7; D perhaps matches TRBD1 (6 bases). V dropped 5 bases and J dropped 7 bases, with 21 bases sitting between them. Germline assignment: CDR1 LNHDA and CDR2 SQIVND (reference sequence). The CDR3 runs to 15 residues. The CDR3 loop is CASSRLRDTSGEQYF. In nucleotides, the CDR3 is TGTGCCAGTAGTCGGCTCCGGGACACTTCTGGGGAGCAGTACTTC. The full variable domain, rest sourced from reference TRBV19 and TRBJ2-7, is DGGITQSPKYLFRKEGQNVTLSCEQNLNHDAMYWYRQDPGQGLRLIYYSQIVNDFQKGDIAEGYSVSREKKESFPLTVTSAQKNPTAFYLCASSRLRDTSGEQYFGPGTRLTVT.

The V gene is TRBV3-1 (or the pseudogene TRBV3-2), the J gene TRBJ1-2, with D perhaps matching TRBD1 (5 bases). CDR3 length: 14 residues. Germline values: CDR1 LGHDT, CDR2 YNNKEL (reference sequence). Between the trimmed V and J ends, which lost 0 bases and 8 bases, there was a span of 13 bases. CDR3 in DNA: TGTGCCAGCAGCCAAGAGGGGCGGGGTCGCGGCTACACCTTC. Translating it yields CASSQEGRGRGYTF.